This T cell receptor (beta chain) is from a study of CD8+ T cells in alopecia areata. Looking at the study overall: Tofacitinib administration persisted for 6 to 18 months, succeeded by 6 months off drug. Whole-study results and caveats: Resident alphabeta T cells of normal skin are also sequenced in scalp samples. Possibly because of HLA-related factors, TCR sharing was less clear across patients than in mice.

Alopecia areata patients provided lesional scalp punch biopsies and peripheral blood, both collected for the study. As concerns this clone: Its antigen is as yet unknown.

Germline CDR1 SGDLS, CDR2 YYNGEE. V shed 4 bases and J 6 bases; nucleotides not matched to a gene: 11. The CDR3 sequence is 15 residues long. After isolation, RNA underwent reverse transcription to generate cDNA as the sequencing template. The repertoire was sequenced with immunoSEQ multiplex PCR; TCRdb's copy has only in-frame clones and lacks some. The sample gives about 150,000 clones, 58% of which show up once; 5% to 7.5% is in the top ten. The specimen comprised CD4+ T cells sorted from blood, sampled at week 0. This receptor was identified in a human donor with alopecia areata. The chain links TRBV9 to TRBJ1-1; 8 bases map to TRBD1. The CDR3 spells CASSPIPGQVAEAFF. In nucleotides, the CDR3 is TGTGCCAGCAGCCCCATACCGGGACAGGTTGCTGAAGCTTTCTTT.